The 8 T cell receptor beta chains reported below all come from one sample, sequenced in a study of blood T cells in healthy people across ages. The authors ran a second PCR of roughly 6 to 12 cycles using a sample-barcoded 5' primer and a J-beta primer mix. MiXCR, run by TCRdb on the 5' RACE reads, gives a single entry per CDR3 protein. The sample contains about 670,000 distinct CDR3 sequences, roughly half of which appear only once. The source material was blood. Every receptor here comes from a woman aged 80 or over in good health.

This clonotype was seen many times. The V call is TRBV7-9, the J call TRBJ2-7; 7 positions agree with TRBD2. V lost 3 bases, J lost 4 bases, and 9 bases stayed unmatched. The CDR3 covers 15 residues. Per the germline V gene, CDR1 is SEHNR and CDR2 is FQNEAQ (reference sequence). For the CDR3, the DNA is TGTGCCAGCAGCTTCAGCGGGACCACCTATTACGAGCAGTACTTC. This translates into CASSFSGTTYYEQYF.

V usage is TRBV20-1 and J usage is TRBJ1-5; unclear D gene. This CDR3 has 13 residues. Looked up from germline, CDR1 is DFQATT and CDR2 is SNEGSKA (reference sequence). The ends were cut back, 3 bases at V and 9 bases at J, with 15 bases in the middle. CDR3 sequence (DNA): TGCAGTGCTAGGGAGTACCTGGGTAGGCCCCAGCATTTT. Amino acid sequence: CSAREYLGRPQHF.

CDR3 DNA: TGTGCCAGCAGCAACCCGGGGGACAGAGTAACGAAGGGCTACACCTTC. Protein product: CASSNPGDRVTKGYTF. J is TRBJ1-2 and V is TRBV21-1; the D call in the table, TRBD1, was not verified against the DNA. TRBV21-1 is recorded as a pseudogene. The CDR3 totals 16 residues.

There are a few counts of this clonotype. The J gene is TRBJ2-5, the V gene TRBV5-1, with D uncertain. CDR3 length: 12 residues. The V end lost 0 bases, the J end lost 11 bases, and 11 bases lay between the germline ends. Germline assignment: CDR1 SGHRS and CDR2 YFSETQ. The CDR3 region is CASSLVWDEQYF. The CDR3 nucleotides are TGCGCCAGCAGCTTGGTATGGGATGAGCAGTACTTC.

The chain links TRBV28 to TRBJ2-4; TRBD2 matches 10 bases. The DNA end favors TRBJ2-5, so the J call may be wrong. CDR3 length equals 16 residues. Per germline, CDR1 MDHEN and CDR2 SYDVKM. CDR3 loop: CASSSPRTSGRETQYF. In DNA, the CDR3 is TGTGCCAGCAGTTCACCGCGGACTAGCGGAAGAGAGACCCAGTACTTC.

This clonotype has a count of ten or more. CDR3: CSAPDQIGDEQFF. In DNA, the CDR3 is TGCAGTGCCCCCGACCAGATTGGGGATGAGCAGTTCTTC. The J gene is TRBJ2-1, the V gene TRBV20-1; D gene unclear. The germline V gene encodes CDR1 DFQATT and CDR2 SNEGSKA (reference sequence). V was clipped by 6 bases and J by 8 bases, with 17 bases between them. This CDR3 region has 13 residues.

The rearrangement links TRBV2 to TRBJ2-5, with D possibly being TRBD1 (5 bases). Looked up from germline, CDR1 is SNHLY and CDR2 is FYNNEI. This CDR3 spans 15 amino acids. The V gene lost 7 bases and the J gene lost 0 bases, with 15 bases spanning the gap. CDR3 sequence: CASIYRLQYQETQYF. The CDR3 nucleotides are TGTGCCAGCATTTACAGGCTACAGTACCAAGAGACCCAGTACTTC.

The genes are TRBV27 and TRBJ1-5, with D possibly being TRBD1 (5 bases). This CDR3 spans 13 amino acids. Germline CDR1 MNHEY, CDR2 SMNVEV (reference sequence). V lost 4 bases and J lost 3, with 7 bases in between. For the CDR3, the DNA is TGTGCCAGCAGTTGGGGACCCAATCAGCCCCAGCATTTT. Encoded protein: CASSWGPNQPQHF.